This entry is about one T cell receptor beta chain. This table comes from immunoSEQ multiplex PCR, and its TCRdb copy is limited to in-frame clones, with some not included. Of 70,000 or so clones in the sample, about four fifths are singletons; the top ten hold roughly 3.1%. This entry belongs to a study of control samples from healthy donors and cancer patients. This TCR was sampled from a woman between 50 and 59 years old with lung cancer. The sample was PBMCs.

The CDR3 nucleotides are TGTGCCAGCTCACCCCTCTCGACAGGGGACGAGCAGTACTTC. Translation gives CASSPLSTGDEQYF. The rearrangement links TRBV18 to TRBJ2-7, with 8 bases matching TRBD1. CDR1 is KGHSH, CDR2 LQKENI, per germline. V dropped 3 bases and J dropped 5; count of bases not matched to a gene: 6. The CDR3 is 14 amino acids.